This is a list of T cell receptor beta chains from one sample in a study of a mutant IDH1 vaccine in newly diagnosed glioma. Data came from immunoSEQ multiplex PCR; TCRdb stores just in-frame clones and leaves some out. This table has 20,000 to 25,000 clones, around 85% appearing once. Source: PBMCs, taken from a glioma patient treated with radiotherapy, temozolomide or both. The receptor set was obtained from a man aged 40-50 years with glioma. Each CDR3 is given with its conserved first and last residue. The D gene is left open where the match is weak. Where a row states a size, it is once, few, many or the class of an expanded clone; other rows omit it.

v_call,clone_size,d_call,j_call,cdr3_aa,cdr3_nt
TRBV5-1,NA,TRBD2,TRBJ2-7,CASSLAGLAGGSYEQYF,TGCGCCAGCAGCTTGGCAGGACTAGCGGGAGGGTCTTACGAGCAGTACTTC
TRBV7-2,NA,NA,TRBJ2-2,CASTPGSPGELFF,TGTGCCAGCACCCCCGGGAGTCCCGGGGAGCTGTTTTTT
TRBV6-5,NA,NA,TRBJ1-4,CASSYSGRASEKLFF,TGTGCCAGCAGTTACTCCGGCAGGGCGAGTGAAAAACTGTTTTTT
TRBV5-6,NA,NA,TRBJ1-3,CASSLDHTIYF,TGTGCCAGCAGCTTGGACCACACCATATATTTT
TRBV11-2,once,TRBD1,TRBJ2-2,CASSMDRGNTGELFF,TGTGCCAGCAGCATGGACAGGGGAAACACCGGGGAGCTGTTTTTT
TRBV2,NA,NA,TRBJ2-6,CASSETGPSGANVLTF,TGTGCCAGCAGTGAAACCGGACCTTCTGGGGCCAACGTCCTGACTTTC
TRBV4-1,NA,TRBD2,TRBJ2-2,CASSRTLAGGPTGELFF,TGCGCCAGCAGCCGGACCCTAGCGGGGGGGCCCACCGGGGAGCTGTTTTTT
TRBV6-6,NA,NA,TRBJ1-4,CASSPRGRPDKLFF,TGTGCCAGCAGTCCCCGGGGACGGCCGGACAAACTGTTTTTT
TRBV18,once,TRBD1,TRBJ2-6,CASSPGQGAYGANVLTF,TGTGCCAGCTCCCCCGGACAGGGGGCTTATGGGGCCAACGTCCTGACTTTC
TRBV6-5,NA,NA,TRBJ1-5,CASSYGSANQPQHF,TGTGCCAGCAGTTACGGGTCGGCTAATCAGCCCCAGCATTTT
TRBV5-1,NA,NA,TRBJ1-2,CASSGREGYTF,TGCGCCAGCAGCGGCAGGGAGGGCTACACCTTC
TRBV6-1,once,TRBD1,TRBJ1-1,CASRLLQGAIAEAFF,TGTGCCAGCAGGCTCTTACAGGGGGCTATCGCTGAAGCTTTCTTT
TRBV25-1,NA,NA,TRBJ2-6,CASSAPGGRVSGANVLTF,TGTGCCAGCAGTGCCCCCGGCGGCAGGGTCTCTGGGGCCAACGTCCTGACTTTC
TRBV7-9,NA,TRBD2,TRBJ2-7,CASSSRLAGIYEQYF,TGTGCCAGCAGTTCCAGACTAGCGGGTATCTACGAGCAGTACTTC
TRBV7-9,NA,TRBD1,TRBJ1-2,CASSHSDRDRGAYTF,TGTGCCAGCAGCCATAGCGACAGGGACCGAGGAGCGTACACCTTC
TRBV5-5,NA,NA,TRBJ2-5,CASRRGWTGETQYF,TGTGCCAGCAGGCGGGGATGGACCGGAGAGACCCAGTACTTC
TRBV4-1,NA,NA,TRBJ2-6,CASSQWVTGSGANVLTF,TGCGCCAGCAGCCAATGGGTGACTGGCTCTGGGGCCAACGTCCTGACTTTC
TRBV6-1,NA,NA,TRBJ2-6,CASSEDSSGANVLTF,TGTGCCAGCAGTGAGGACAGCTCTGGGGCCAACGTCCTGACTTTC
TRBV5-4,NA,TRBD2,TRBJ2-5,CASSSGGPQRQETQYF,TGTGCCAGCAGCTCGGGAGGGCCCCAGAGGCAAGAGACCCAGTACTTC
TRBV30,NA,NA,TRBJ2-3,CAWSTETGRTDTQYF,TGTGCCTGGAGTACTGAGACAGGGAGGACAGATACGCAGTATTTT
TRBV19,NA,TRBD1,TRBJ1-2,CASTRYRIPGQGHGYTF,TGTGCCAGTACGCGGTATCGAATACCGGGACAGGGGCATGGCTACACCTTC
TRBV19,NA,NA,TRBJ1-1,CASRKMGGTWTEAFF,TGTGCCAGCCGCAAGATGGGGGGTACGTGGACTGAAGCTTTCTTT
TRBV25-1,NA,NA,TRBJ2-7,CASSARGSSYEQYF,TGTGCCAGCAGTGCGAGGGGTAGCTCCTACGAGCAGTACTTC
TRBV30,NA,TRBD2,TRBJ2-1,CAWSRGSGGPDEQFF,TGTGCCTGGAGCCGTGGGAGCGGGGGGCCTGATGAGCAGTTCTTC
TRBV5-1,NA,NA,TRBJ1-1,CASRPWGENTEAFF,TGCGCCAGCAGGCCTTGGGGGGAGAACACTGAAGCTTTCTTT
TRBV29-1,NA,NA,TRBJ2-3,CSIGRRGSTDTQYF,TGCAGCATCGGCCGTCGGGGGAGCACAGATACGCAGTATTTT
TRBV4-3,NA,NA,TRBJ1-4,CASSLQGRNEKLFF,TGCGCCAGCAGCCTTCAGGGAAGGAATGAAAAACTGTTTTTT
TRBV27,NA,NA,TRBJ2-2,CASSLSIWTGELFF,TGTGCCAGCAGTTTATCGATCTGGACCGGGGAGCTGTTTTTT
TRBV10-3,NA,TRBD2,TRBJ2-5,CAISELVETSGRYQETQYF,TGTGCCATCAGTGAGTTGGTAGAGACTAGCGGACGTTACCAAGAGACCCAGTACTTC
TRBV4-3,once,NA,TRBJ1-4,CASSQEVSRDTNEKLFF,TGCGCCAGCAGCCAAGAGGTCAGCAGGGACACTAATGAAAAACTGTTTTTT
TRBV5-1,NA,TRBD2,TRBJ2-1,CASTPGLAVYNEQFF,TGCGCCAGCACTCCGGGACTAGCGGTCTACAATGAGCAGTTCTTC
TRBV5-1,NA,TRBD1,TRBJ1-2,CASSSRTGSNDGYTF,TGCGCCAGCAGCTCTAGGACAGGATCCAACGATGGCTACACCTTC
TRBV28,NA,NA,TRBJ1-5,CASSLWRGGSNQPQHF,TGTGCCAGCAGTTTATGGAGGGGGGGCAGCAATCAGCCCCAGCATTTT
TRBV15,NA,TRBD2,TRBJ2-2,CATSRGTSGGNANTGELFF,TGTGCCACCAGCAGAGGGACTAGCGGGGGGAACGCGAACACCGGGGAGCTGTTTTTT
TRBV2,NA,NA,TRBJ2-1,CASSPHRVEQFF,TGTGCCAGCAGCCCTCACAGAGTTGAGCAGTTCTTC
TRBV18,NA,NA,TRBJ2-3,CASSPGQRSTDTQYF,TGTGCCAGCTCACCGGGACAACGAAGCACAGATACGCAGTATTTT